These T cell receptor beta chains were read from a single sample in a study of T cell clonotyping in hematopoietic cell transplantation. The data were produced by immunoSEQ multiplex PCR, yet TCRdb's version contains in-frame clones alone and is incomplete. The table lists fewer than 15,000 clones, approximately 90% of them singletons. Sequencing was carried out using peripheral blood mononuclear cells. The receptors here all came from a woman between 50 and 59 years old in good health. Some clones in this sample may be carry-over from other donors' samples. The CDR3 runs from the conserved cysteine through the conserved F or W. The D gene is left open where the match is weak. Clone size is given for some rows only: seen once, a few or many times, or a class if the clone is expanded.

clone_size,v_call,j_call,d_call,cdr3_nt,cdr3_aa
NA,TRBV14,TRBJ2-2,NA,TGTGCCAGCAGCCAACTAAAAACGAGGGCCGGGGAGCTGTTTTTT,CASSQLKTRAGELFF
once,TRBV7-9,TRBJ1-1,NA,TGTGCCAGCAGAACGGAATACACTGAAGCTTTCTTT,CASRTEYTEAFF
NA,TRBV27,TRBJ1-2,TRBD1,TGTGCCAGCAGTCTCCGACAGGGGTTCGGCTACACCTTC,CASSLRQGFGYTF
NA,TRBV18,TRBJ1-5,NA,TGTGCCAGCTCTCCGCTCGACGGTAATAGCAATCAGCCCCAGCATTTT,CASSPLDGNSNQPQHF
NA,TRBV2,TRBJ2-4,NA,TGTGCCAGCAGTGCCAGGGCGGGGTGGATCTCCAAAAACATTCAGTACTTC,CASSARAGWISKNIQYF
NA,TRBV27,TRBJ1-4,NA,TGTGCCAGCACGGCTTACGGTGAAAAACTGTTTTTT,CASTAYGEKLFF
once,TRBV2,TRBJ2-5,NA,TGTGCCAGCAGCCGACAGGTTAGAGAGACCCAGTACTTC,CASSRQVRETQYF
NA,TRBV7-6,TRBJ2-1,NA,TGTGCCAGCAGCTTATCGTCAGGGCCTTACAATGAGCAGTTCTTC,CASSLSSGPYNEQFF
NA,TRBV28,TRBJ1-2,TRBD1,TGTGCCAGCAGTACCCCCGGGACAGGGGTAAGCTATGGCTACACCTTC,CASSTPGTGVSYGYTF
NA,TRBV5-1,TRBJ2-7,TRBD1,TGCGCCAGCAGCTTGTTTCCGGGACAGGGGACGGTCGAGCAGTACTTC,CASSLFPGQGTVEQYF
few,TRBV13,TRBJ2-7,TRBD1,TGTGCCAGCAGCTCCTGGACAGGGGGGACCTACGAGCAGTACTTC,CASSSWTGGTYEQYF
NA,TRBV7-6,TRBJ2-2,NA,TGTGCCAGCAGGGTGGACAGTGGCACCGGGGAGCTGTTTTTT,CASRVDSGTGELFF
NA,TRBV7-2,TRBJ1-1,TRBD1,TGTGCCAGCAGCTTACGACAGGGTTTTGACACTGAAGCTTTCTTT,CASSLRQGFDTEAFF
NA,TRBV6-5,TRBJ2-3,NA,TGTGCCAGCAGTTATTCCATTGGGGACGCAAAAGATACGCAGTATTTT,CASSYSIGDAKDTQYF
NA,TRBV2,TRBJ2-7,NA,TGTGCCAGCAGGGTTAATATGGACCGCTACGAGCAGTACTTC,CASRVNMDRYEQYF
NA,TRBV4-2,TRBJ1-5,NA,TGTGCCAGCAGCCAAGACCCCTCAGGGCGGGGTAATCAGCCCCAGCATTTT,CASSQDPSGRGNQPQHF
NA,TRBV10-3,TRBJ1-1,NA,TGTGCCATTCGGCCCGGAGAGGAAACTGAAGCTTTCTTT,CAIRPGEETEAFF
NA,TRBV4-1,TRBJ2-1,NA,TGCGCCAGCAGCCAAGACCCTAGCGCCTACAATGAGCAGTTCTTC,CASSQDPSAYNEQFF
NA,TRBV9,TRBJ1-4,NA,TGTGCCAGCAGCGTAGGTATGGGGGGCGCGGATAATGAAAAACTGTTTTTT,CASSVGMGGADNEKLFF
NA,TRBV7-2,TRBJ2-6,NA,TGTGCCAGCAGCTTATGGGGACAACTCTCTGGGGCCAACGTCCTGACTTTC,CASSLWGQLSGANVLTF
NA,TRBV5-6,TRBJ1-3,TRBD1,TGTGCCAGCAGCCCGACAGGGAGGGGAAACACCATATATTTT,CASSPTGRGNTIYF
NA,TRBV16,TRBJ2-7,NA,TGTGCCAGCAGCCTGAGGGGGAGCGGCGAGCAGTACTTC,CASSLRGSGEQYF
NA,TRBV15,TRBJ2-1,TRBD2,TGTGCCACCAGCAGAGATAGCGGGGTCTCCTACAATGAGCAGTTCTTC,CATSRDSGVSYNEQFF
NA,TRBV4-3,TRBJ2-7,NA,TGCGCCAGCAGCCATATTCAAGGGGGGGCTTCCCACGAGCAGTACTTC,CASSHIQGGASHEQYF
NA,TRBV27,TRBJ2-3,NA,TGTGCCAGCAGTTTAATGGCGATAGATACGCAGTATTTT,CASSLMAIDTQYF